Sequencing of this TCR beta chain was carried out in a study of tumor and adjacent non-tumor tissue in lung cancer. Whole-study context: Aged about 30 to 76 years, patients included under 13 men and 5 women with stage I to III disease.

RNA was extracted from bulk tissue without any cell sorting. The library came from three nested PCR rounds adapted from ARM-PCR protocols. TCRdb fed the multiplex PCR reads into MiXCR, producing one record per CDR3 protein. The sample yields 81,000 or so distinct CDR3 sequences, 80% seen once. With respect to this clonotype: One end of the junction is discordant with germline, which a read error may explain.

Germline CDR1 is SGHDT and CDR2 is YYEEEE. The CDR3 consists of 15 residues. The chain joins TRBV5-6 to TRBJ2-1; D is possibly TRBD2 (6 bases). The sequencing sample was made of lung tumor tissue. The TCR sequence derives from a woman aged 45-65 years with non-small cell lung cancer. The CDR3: CANSSPRGVIAEQFF. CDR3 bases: TGTGCCAACAGCTCACCCCGCGGGGTGATAGCTGAGCAATTCTTC.